This T cell receptor beta chain is from a study of identical twins. This clonotype has more than one count but fewer than ten. At one of its ends the junction is not consistent with the germline gene, which may arise from a read error. A universal primer binding site was introduced by template switching. The final cDNA contained unique molecular identifiers. Each CDR3 protein is one row after TCRdb ran MiXCR on the 5' RACE reads. The sample shows about 520,000 distinct CDR3 sequences, roughly 21% of them seen only once. This sample also belongs to another study, concerning T cells expressing NK-cell markers. From that paper: Sorted CD3+CD56+NKG2C+, CD3+CD56+NKG2C- and CD3+CD56-NKG2C+ T cells supplied TCR beta repertoires. One of eight sequenced donors was HCMV-seronegative; the other seven were seropositive. The dominant NKG2C+ clonotypes represented roughly 1.0-7.5% of CD8+ T cells in six or seven donors.

This clonotype was obtained from a woman between 18 and 29 years old in good health. Material: CD4+ T cells sorted from blood.

The CDR3 bases are TGTGCCAGCAGCTTAGCTACGGGAGAGGCCCAGTACTTC. As protein: CASSLATGEAQYF. The chain joins TRBV7-7 to TRBJ2-5; TRBD2 might be the D (6 bases). This CDR3 comprises 13 residues. Per the germline V gene, CDR1 is SSHAT and CDR2 is FNYEAQ (reference sequence).